The following is a T cell receptor beta chain sequence with its context. As yet, its antigen is unknown. The data belong to a study of vaccination and CD4 T cells after COVID-19. About the study: A CEFX pool, an HIV-1 Nef pool, or no peptide went to control cultures. General study points: Counts of SARS-CoV-2-reactive clonotypes had a median that went from about 20 to 38, a nonsignificant change.

Treatment specified: approximately nine-day PBMC culture with coronavirus spike peptide pools or control peptides (ViraFEST assay). Following expansion of antigen-specific T cells with peptide pools, ViraFEST then sequenced TCRs. Researchers used the Oncomine TCR Beta short-read assay to sequence DNA from cultured CD4+ T cells. TCRdb re-called the PCR reads with MiXCR, one entry per CDR3 protein. This sample carries about 19,000 distinct CDR3 sequences, around 50% of them seen once, and the ten largest clones take approximately 7.5%. This CDR3 has 15 amino acids. With 3 bases removed from V and 5 bases from J, the gap between germline ends came to 16 bases. Germline V gene sequence: CDR1 SGHAT, CDR2 FQNNGV.

The sequencing input was CD4+ T cells from blood, cultured in vitro. The chain links TRBV11-2 to TRBJ2-5; D might be TRBD1 or TRBD2, each matching 6 bases. The TCR originated in a human donor who had recovered from COVID-19. The CDR3 nucleotides read TGTGCCAGCAGCTTCAGGACAGTTGGGAGGGAGACCCAGTACTTC. Translated: CASSFRTVGRETQYF.